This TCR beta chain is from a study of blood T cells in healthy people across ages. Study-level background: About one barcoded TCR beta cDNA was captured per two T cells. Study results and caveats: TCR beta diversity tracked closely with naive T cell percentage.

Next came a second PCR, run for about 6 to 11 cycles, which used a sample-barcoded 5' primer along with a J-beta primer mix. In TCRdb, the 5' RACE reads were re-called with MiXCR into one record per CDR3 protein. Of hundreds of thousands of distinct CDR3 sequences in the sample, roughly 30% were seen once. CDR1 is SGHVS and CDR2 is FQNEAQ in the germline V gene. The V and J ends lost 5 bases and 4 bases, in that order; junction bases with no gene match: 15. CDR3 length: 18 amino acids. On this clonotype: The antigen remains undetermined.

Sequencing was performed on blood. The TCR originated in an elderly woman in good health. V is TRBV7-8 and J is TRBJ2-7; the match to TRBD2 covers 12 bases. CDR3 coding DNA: TGTGCCAGCAGCCCAGGACTAGCGGGGAGCCCTTACTGGTACGAGCAGTACTTC. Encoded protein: CASSPGLAGSPYWYEQYF.